The 19 T cell receptor beta chains below all came from one sample that was sequenced in a study of Ad26.COV2.S vaccination and SARS-CoV-2 variants. Stated treatment: about 20 received Ad26.COV2.S at low or high dose, single or two shots; 5 received placebo; per-sample allocation not given. Sampling happened 63 days after the first vaccine or placebo injection. The method was immunoSEQ multiplex PCR; TCRdb's version includes in-frame clones alone and lacks a portion of them. Among about 400,000 clones, roughly 90% were seen once, and the ten largest hold under 2%. The sample here was peripheral blood, taken in a trial of Ad26.COV2.S vaccine versus placebo. The receptor set was obtained from a person aged 18-60 years who received the Ad26.COV2.S COVID-19 vaccine or a placebo.

This clone has a handful of counts. Germline and junction disagree at one end, which may indicate a read error. This sequence joins TRBV3-1 (or the pseudogene TRBV3-2) and TRBJ2-7, with 10 bases that match TRBD2. CDR3 size: 13 residues. Germline V gives CDR1 LGHDT, CDR2 YNNKEL (reference sequence). CDR3: CASSQEEGLAVVF. The CDR3 DNA reads as TGTGCCAGCAGCCAAGAAGAAGGACTAGCGGTGGTCTTC.

The chain uses TRBV1 and TRBJ2-3. TRBV1 is deemed a pseudogene. CDR3 length: 15 amino acids. The CDR3 nucleotides read TGCACCAGCAGCTCCGGGACCGCGGGCACAGATACGCAGTATTTT. Translating gives CTSSSGTAGTDTQYF.

The V and J genes are TRBV28 and TRBJ1-2; no firm D call. The V end was cut by 4 bases, the J end by 2 bases, with 8 bases between. The CDR3 is 13 residues long. In germline, CDR1 is MDHEN, CDR2 SYDVKM. CDR3: CASSSGLNYGYTF. CDR3 sequence (DNA): TGTGCCAGCAGTTCGGGATTAAACTATGGCTACACCTTC.

In this sample, this clone turned up once. The V gene is TRBV7-9, the J gene TRBJ2-1, with 7 nucleotides matching TRBD2. In germline, CDR1 is SEHNR, CDR2 FQNEAQ (reference sequence). The CDR3 length is 16 residues. V lost 4 bases to trimming and J lost 0 bases; unmatched junction nucleotides: 6. The CDR3 is CASSSTQRGSYNEQFF. DNA of the CDR3: TGTGCCAGCAGCTCTACCCAGCGGGGCTCCTACAATGAGCAGTTCTTC.

This clone was observed a handful of times. The rearrangement joins TRBV24-1 to TRBJ2-7; D tentatively reads TRBD1 or TRBD2 (5 bases each). The ends were cut back, 2 bases at V and 2 bases at J, with 12 bases in the middle. This CDR3 spans 15 amino acids. The germline V gene has CDR1 KGHDR and CDR2 SFDVKD. The CDR3, as DNA: TGTGCCACCAGTGATTCCGGGACCCCACCCTACGAGCAGTACTTC. Translating it yields CATSDSGTPPYEQYF.

The DNA of the CDR3 is TGTGCCAGCAGTTACGACAGTAGGAGTGAAAAACTGTTTTTT. This translates into CASSYDSRSEKLFF. The rearrangement joins TRBV6-5 to TRBJ1-4; possible D gene TRBD1, 5 bases. Germline CDR1 is MNHEY and CDR2 is SVGAGI. The CDR3 runs 14 residues. Between the trimmed V and J ends, which lost 2 bases and 7 bases, there was a span of 11 bases.

The chain joins TRBV28 to TRBJ2-1, with 11 bases aligning to TRBD1. This CDR3 region has 15 residues. The junction had 6 bases not matched to a gene; V was cut back by 3 bases and J by 8 bases. Germline assignment: CDR1 MDHEN and CDR2 SYDVKM. Written as DNA, the CDR3 is TGTGCCAGCAGTTTTTTGGGACAGGGGGGGGATGAGCAGTTCTTC. Amino acid sequence: CASSFLGQGGDEQFF.

The chain links TRBV5-1 to TRBJ2-5, with TRBD2 matching over 8 bases. Trimming took 0 bases from V and 3 from J; bases not matched to a gene: 4. Per germline, CDR1 SGHRS and CDR2 YFSETQ. CDR3 length equals 15 residues. The CDR3 bases are TGCGCCAGCAGCTTGGAAGCGGGAGTCGAAGAGACCCAGTACTTC. It is translated as CASSLEAGVEETQYF.

This chain links TRBV2 with TRBJ2-7; perhaps TRBD1 as D (5 bases). This CDR3 has 15 residues. Between the trimmed V and J ends, which lost 1 base and 4 bases, there was a span of 14 bases. The V gene's germline CDR1 is SNHLY and CDR2 FYNNEI. The CDR3 reads CASSEGAGPQYEQYF. CDR3 DNA sequence: TGTGCCAGCAGTGAAGGGGCAGGGCCCCAGTACGAGCAGTACTTC.

J is TRBJ1-5 and V is TRBV27; TRBD1 might be the D (6 bases). CDR1 and CDR2 (germline): MNHEY, SMNVEV (reference sequence). With 5 bases removed from V and 0 bases from J, the gap between germline ends came to 8 bases. The CDR3 consists of 14 residues. The CDR3 here is CASSQQGSNQPQHF. Here the CDR3 DNA reads TGTGCCAGCAGTCAACAGGGTAGCAATCAGCCCCAGCATTTT.

The genes are TRBV7-9 and TRBJ1-4; tentatively, D is TRBD1 (5 bases). Trimming took 3 bases from V and 5 from J, leaving 10 bases between them. Germline V gene data show CDR1 as SEHNR and CDR2 as FQNEAQ (reference sequence). The CDR3 length is 14 residues. CDR3 DNA sequence: TGTGCCAGCAGCTTCCCGACAGTAAATGAAAAACTGTTTTTT. Its translation: CASSFPTVNEKLFF.

This rearrangement joins TRBV21-1 to TRBJ2-2. TRBV21-1 is an annotated pseudogene. The CDR3 length is 15 residues. This CDR3 reads CASSKPDSNTGELFF. The CDR3 DNA follows: TGTGCCAGCAGCAAACCGGATTCGAACACCGGGGAGCTGTTTTTT.

This clone showed up just once. V usage is TRBV3-1 (or the pseudogene TRBV3-2) and J usage is TRBJ1-5; no reliable D call. Trimming cost V 6 bases and J 0 bases, with 9 bases left between them. This CDR3 is built from 14 residues. Germline V lookup: CDR1 LGHDT, CDR2 YNNKEL (reference sequence). DNA for the CDR3: TGTGCCAGCAGTCAACAGTATAGCAATCAGCCCCAGCATTTT. Its translation: CASSQQYSNQPQHF.

The CDR3 DNA is TGTTACGTCTTAGGCGCCGGGGAGCTGTTTTTT. Protein product: CYVLGAGELFF. The V and J genes are TRBV19 and TRBJ2-2, with D uncertain. CDR1 and CDR2 (germline): LNHDA, SQIVND (reference sequence). The CDR3 consists of 11 residues. Complete variable domain (other parts from reference TRBV19 and TRBJ2-2): DGGITQSPKYLFRKEGQNVTLSCEQNLNHDAMYWYRQDPGQGLRLIYYSQIVNDFQKGDIAEGYSVSREKKESFPLTVTSAQKNPTAFYLCYVLGAGELFFGEGSRLTVL.

This clone was seen only once. The gene calls are TRBV5-1 and TRBJ1-1; D gene uncertain. The ends were cut back, 0 bases at V and 0 bases at J, with 0 bases in the middle. The CDR3 is 12 residues long. Germline V CDR1 and CDR2: SGHRS, YFSETQ. The CDR3 region has the DNA TGCGCCAGCAGCTTGGTGAACACTGAAGCTTTCTTT. Residues: CASSLVNTEAFF.

The chain uses TRBV19 and TRBJ2-3, with a possible D match to TRBD2 (5 bases). The CDR3 has 16 amino acids. V lost 2 bases and J 2 bases, leaving 14 bases between the germline ends. CDR1 and CDR2 (germline): LNHDA, SQIVND (reference sequence). The CDR3 is CASSILGSTVTDTQYF. CDR3 in DNA: TGTGCCAGTAGTATATTAGGGAGTACCGTCACAGATACGCAGTATTTT.

The chain is built from TRBV5-6 and TRBJ2-5; no firm D call. Germline V gene data show CDR1 as SGHDT and CDR2 as YYEEEE. V lost 1 base and J 2 bases, leaving 9 bases between the germline ends. The CDR3 is 14 residues long. The CDR3 region is CASSLWFKQETQYF. The CDR3 nucleotides read TGTGCCAGCAGCTTGTGGTTCAAGCAAGAGACCCAGTACTTC.

The chain joins TRBV6-2 or TRBV6-3 to TRBJ2-7; TRBD2 matches 12 bases. CDR3 length equals 16 residues. J was trimmed by 0 bases and V by 6 bases; bases with no gene match: 6. Germline V gene lookup returns CDR1 MNHEY and CDR2 SVGEGT. The CDR3 nucleotides are TGTGCCAGCAGGCCTGGACTAGCGGGACCCTCCTACGAGCAGTACTTC. Its translation is CASRPGLAGPSYEQYF.

The chain has TRBV29-1 and TRBJ1-2; 7 bases map to TRBD1. Trimming cost V 6 bases and J 6 bases; bases outside gene matches: 7. Germline V gene lookup returns CDR1 SQVTM and CDR2 ANQGSEA. The CDR3 sequence is 12 residues long. The CDR3 DNA follows: TGCAGCGTACTAGACAGGGACCATGGCTACACCTTC. This codes for CSVLDRDHGYTF.